The T cell receptor beta chain under discussion was sequenced for a study of control samples from healthy donors and cancer patients. Clones were sequenced by immunoSEQ multiplex PCR, and TCRdb holds only the in-frame ones, with some missing. The sample carries some 140,000 clones, just under 90% recorded once. The CDR3 runs 14 residues. The germline gives CDR1 SEHNR, CDR2 FQNEAQ (reference sequence). V shed 0 bases and J shed 5 bases, with 8 bases lying between them. This clone was seen more than once but under ten times. This clonotype was obtained from a man aged 50 to 59 with head and neck cancer. This chain links TRBV7-9 with TRBJ2-1; D remains unclear. Sequenced sample: PBMCs. The CDR3 spells CASSLAGSDNEQFF. The CDR3 DNA follows: TGTGCCAGCAGCTTAGCAGGGTCGGACAATGAGCAGTTCTTC.